A single sample gave rise to the 16 T cell receptor beta chains below, sequenced in a study of T cell responses to AZD1222 COVID-19 vaccine. The assay was immunoSEQ multiplex PCR, and TCRdb's table has in-frame clones only and misses some. The sample lists about 93,000 clones, 80% to 90% seen once, with 6.3% in the top ten. The source was peripheral blood, collected on day 0 of AZD1222 vaccination. Receptor source: an adult in good health.

Here the CDR3 DNA reads TGTGCCAGCAAGGGAACAGGGCAACAGCCCCAGCATTTT. Its protein product is CASKGTGQQPQHF. The chain uses TRBV12-3 or TRBV12-4 and TRBJ1-5, with D possibly being TRBD1 (6 bases). V lost 7 bases to trimming and J lost 7 bases, with 14 bases between them. There are 13 residues in the CDR3.

This chain connects TRBV12-3 or TRBV12-4 to TRBJ2-2; D possibly corresponds to TRBD1 (6 bases). The CDR3 spans 13 residues. Trimming shortened V by 7 bases and J by 6 bases, and 12 bases separated the two germline ends. The CDR3 DNA sequence: TGTGCCAGCAAACAGGGCAACGCCGGGGAGCTGTTTTTT. The encoded protein is CASKQGNAGELFF.

The chain is built from TRBV3-1 (or the pseudogene TRBV3-2) and TRBJ2-3, with TRBD1 matching over 7 bases. The V segment lost 4 bases and the J segment 2 bases; nucleotides outside the gene matches: 6. The CDR3 sequence is 15 residues long. Germline CDR1 LGHDT, CDR2 YNNKEL (reference sequence). The CDR3 loop reads CASSPGTVSTDTQYF. CDR3 nucleotide sequence: TGTGCCAGCAGCCCCGGGACAGTATCCACAGATACGCAGTATTTT.

The chain recombines TRBV12-5 with TRBJ2-7; 10 nucleotides match TRBD2. The CDR3 runs 20 residues. The J segment lost 0 bases and the V segment lost 0 bases, leaving 14 bases of the junction unmatched. Per the germline V gene, CDR1 is LGHNT and CDR2 is FRNRAP. The CDR3 DNA reads TGTGCTAGTGGTTTGGTACTCGGACGGCCACTAGCGGGGCACTCCTACGAGCAGTACTTC. Translated: CASGLVLGRPLAGHSYEQYF. The full variable domain, with the rest looked up from reference TRBV12-5 and TRBJ2-7, is DARVTQTPRHKVTEMGQEVTMRCQPILGHNTVFWYRQTMMQGLELLAYFRNRAPLDDSGMPKDRFSAEMPDATLATLKIQPSEPRDSAVYFCASGLVLGRPLAGHSYEQYFGPGTRLTVT.

The genes are TRBV5-6 and TRBJ2-5; TRBD1 matches 7 bases. The CDR3 runs to 17 residues. The V gene's germline CDR1 is SGHDT and CDR2 YYEEEE. Losses at the gene ends were 4 bases for V and 0 bases for J; bases not matched to a gene: 12. DNA for the CDR3: TGTGCCAGCAGCGCAGGACAGGTAGGATTAGACCAAGAGACCCAGTACTTC. Amino acids: CASSAGQVGLDQETQYF.

This clone counts as medium-sized. This rearrangement joins TRBV6-1 to TRBJ2-1, with D perhaps given as TRBD1 or TRBD2 (6 bases each). Trimming cost V 5 bases and J 8 bases, with 19 bases left between them. This CDR3 has 15 residues. In germline, CDR1 is MNHNS, CDR2 SASEGT. The CDR3 loop is CASSTPYWGADEQFF. The CDR3 DNA follows: TGTGCCAGCAGTACCCCTTATTGGGGGGCCGATGAGCAGTTCTTC.

The chain couples TRBV27 to TRBJ2-1; 8 bases line up with TRBD2. V was clipped by 6 bases and J by 4 bases; unmatched bases: 8. Germline V gene sequence: CDR1 MNHEY, CDR2 SMNVEV (reference sequence). The CDR3 runs 15 residues. CDR3 nucleotides: TGTGCCAGCAGGCTCCCTAGCGGGTTGTACAATGAGCAGTTCTTC. Translating gives CASRLPSGLYNEQFF.

V usage is TRBV15 and J usage is TRBJ2-1, with TRBD2 identical over 11 bases. There are 16 residues in the CDR3. Germline V gene data show CDR1 as LNHNV and CDR2 as YYDKDF (reference sequence). The junction had 5 bases not matched to a gene; V was cut back by 3 bases and J by 4 bases. The chain's CDR3 is CATSSPGLAVYNEQFF. The CDR3 region has the DNA TGTGCCACCAGCAGCCCGGGACTAGCGGTATACAATGAGCAGTTCTTC.

The J gene is TRBJ2-3, the V gene TRBV30, with 10 nucleotides matching TRBD2. This CDR3 is built from 15 residues. Looked up from germline, CDR1 is GTSNPN and CDR2 is SVGIG (reference sequence). V lost 1 base and J lost 1; bases outside the gene matches: 2. The CDR3 sequence: CAWSEGTSGTDTQYF. DNA of the CDR3: TGTGCCTGGAGTGAGGGGACTAGCGGCACAGATACGCAGTATTTT.

Here the CDR3 reads CASSLSGTGGHGYTF. The CDR3 nucleotides read TGTGCCAGCAGCTTAAGCGGGACAGGGGGCCATGGCTACACCTTC. This chain uses TRBV7-9 with TRBJ1-2; 12 bases agree with TRBD1. The V segment lost 2 bases and the J segment 6 bases; nucleotides outside the gene matches: 4. This CDR3 has 15 residues. Germline values: CDR1 SEHNR, CDR2 FQNEAQ (reference sequence).

The gene calls are TRBV7-8 and TRBJ2-7; TRBD1 aligns across 10 bases. Germline V gives CDR1 SGHVS, CDR2 FQNEAQ. The J segment lost 1 base and the V segment lost 5 bases, leaving 8 bases of the junction unmatched. The CDR3 covers 16 residues. The CDR3: CASSRLTGQGSYEQYF. In DNA form, the CDR3 reads TGTGCCAGCAGCCGACTGACGGGACAGGGGTCCTACGAGCAGTACTTC. Together with reference TRBV7-8 and TRBJ2-7, the CDR3 gives the full variable domain: GAGVSQSPRYKVAKRGQDVALRCDPISGHVSLFWYQQALGQGPEFLTYFQNEAQLDKSGLPSDRFFAERPEGSVSTLKIQRTQQEDSAVYLCASSRLTGQGSYEQYFGPGTRLTVT.

This clone was picked up a small number of times. Other DNA variants within this sample encode the same CDR3. J is TRBJ2-7 and V is TRBV6-1; D ambiguous. The CDR3 length is 12 residues. Per the germline V gene, CDR1 is MNHNS and CDR2 is SASEGT. V lost 0 bases to trimming and J lost 4 bases, with 4 bases between them. CDR3 amino acids: CASSEAGYEQYF. DNA for the CDR3: TGTGCCAGCAGTGAAGCGGGATACGAGCAGTACTTC.

The CDR3 DNA reads as TGTGCCAGCAGCAAAGAAAAAAGCGGGGGGTCCCTCGGAGATACGCAGTATTTT. The encoded protein is CASSKEKSGGSLGDTQYF. The chain uses TRBV21-1 and TRBJ2-3; the table's D call TRBD2 went unverified against the DNA. TRBV21-1 is annotated as a pseudogene. CDR3 size: 18 residues.

The gene calls are TRBV5-4 and TRBJ1-2, with 9 bases lining up with TRBD1. The germline gives CDR1 SGHNT, CDR2 YYREEE (reference sequence). The CDR3 spans 14 residues. Losses at the gene ends were 4 bases for V and 5 bases for J; bases not matched to a gene: 6. This CDR3 reads CASSVPGTGYGYTF. CDR3 coding DNA: TGTGCCAGCAGCGTTCCCGGGACAGGGTATGGCTACACCTTC.

The V call is TRBV12-3 or TRBV12-4, the J call TRBJ1-5; D gene ambiguous. With 8 bases removed from V and 0 bases from J, the gap between germline ends came to 5 bases. The CDR3 contains 12 residues. CDR3 amino acids: CASANSNQPQHF. Here the CDR3 DNA reads TGTGCCAGCGCAAATAGCAATCAGCCCCAGCATTTT.

The V and J genes are TRBV12-3 or TRBV12-4 and TRBJ2-1; D call uncertain. The ends were cut back, 5 bases at V and 9 bases at J, with 14 bases in the middle. The CDR3 is 13 amino acids. For the CDR3, the DNA is TGTGCCAGCAGTGAAGACATAAAGGGTGAGCAGTTCTTC. Its translation is CASSEDIKGEQFF.